This T cell receptor beta chain was identified in a study of molecular identifiers for immune sequencing clone quantification. General study points: Over 98% of effector molecules, but under 1% in naive cells, were held by clones with more than 20 RNA copies.

As to this clonotype: Its antigen is currently unknown.

Germline V gene sequence: CDR1 SNHLY, CDR2 FYNNEI. The CDR3 runs to 12 residues. V was shortened by 3 bases and J by 9 bases, with 12 bases between the two germline ends. Bulk libraries came from a prior protocol with listed TCR primers. Using its own MiXCR run on the PCR reads, TCRdb lists one record per CDR3 protein. Of some 40,000 distinct CDR3 sequences in the sample, roughly 24% are singletons; the top ten hold 0.85% to 1%. Naive CD8 T cells underwent sorting with the CD8+CD4-CCR7+CD45RA+ definition. The V and J genes are TRBV2 and TRBJ2-7; D is ambiguous. The sequence was obtained from a human donor in good health. Some libraries in this study had Jurkat cell RNA spiked in. Sequencing was carried out using naive CD8+ T cells from blood, with Jurkat cell RNA spiked in. Subset specified: FACS-sorted CD8+CD4-CCR7+CD45RA+ naive T cells. In DNA, the CDR3 is TGTGCCAGCAGTGATGCCCGGGTCGGGCAGTACTTC. It codes for CASSDARVGQYF.